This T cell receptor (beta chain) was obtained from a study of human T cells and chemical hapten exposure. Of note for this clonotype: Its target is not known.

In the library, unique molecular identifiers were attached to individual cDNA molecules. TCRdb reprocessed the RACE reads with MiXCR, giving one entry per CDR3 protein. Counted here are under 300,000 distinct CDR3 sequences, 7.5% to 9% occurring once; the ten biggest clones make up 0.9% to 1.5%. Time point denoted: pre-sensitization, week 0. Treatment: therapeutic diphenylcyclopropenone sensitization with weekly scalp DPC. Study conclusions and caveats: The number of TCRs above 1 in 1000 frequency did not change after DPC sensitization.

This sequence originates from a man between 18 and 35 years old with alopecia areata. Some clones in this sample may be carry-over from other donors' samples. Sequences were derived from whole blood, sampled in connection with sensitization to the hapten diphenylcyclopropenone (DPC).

The CDR3 region has the DNA TGTGCCAGCAGCCTTCAAGACACAGGGAGGAAGACCCAGTACTTC. Translating it yields CASSLQDTGRKTQYF. The rearrangement joins TRBV3-1 to TRBJ2-5; D tentatively reads TRBD1 or TRBD2 (6 bases each). The CDR3 is 15 residues long. Germline loops: CDR1 LGHDT, CDR2 YNNKEL (reference sequence). Trimming stripped 4 bases from V and 6 bases from J, with 18 bases between.